What follows are 30 T cell receptor beta chains derived from one specimen sequenced in a study of blood T cell repertoires in COVID-19. The table came from immunoSEQ multiplex PCR; TCRdb's copy has only in-frame clones and leaves some out. The sample holds some 90,000 clones; 80% are singletons and the top ten take about 9.3%. The sample was peripheral blood. All receptors come from a woman in her 70s with acute or convalescent COVID-19.

The genes are TRBV18 and TRBJ1-5, with D unclear. Germline CDR1 KGHSH, CDR2 LQKENI. The CDR3 is made up of 14 amino acids. V gave up 4 bases and J gave up 6 bases, with 13 bases separating them. Here the CDR3 DNA reads TGTGCCAGCTCACAGGACTGGGGAGCTCAGCCCCAGCATTTT. The encoded protein is CASSQDWGAQPQHF.

V is TRBV6-5 and J is TRBJ2-1; the D gene is possibly TRBD2 (6 bases). The CDR3 length is 12 residues. CDR1 and CDR2 from the germline V gene are MNHEY and SVGAGI. Trimming stripped 9 bases from V and 10 bases from J, with 16 bases between. The chain's CDR3 is CASSYWRGEQFF. The CDR3 DNA follows: TGTGCCAGTTCTTACTGGCGGGGAGAGCAGTTCTTC.

This chain connects TRBV6-7 to TRBJ1-1; D unclear. TRBV6-7 has ORF status, its function being uncertain. This CDR3 is 12 amino acids long. Trimming removed 6 bases at V and 1 base at J, with 6 bases between. The CDR3 spells CASREGNTEAFF. Here the CDR3 DNA reads TGTGCCAGCAGGGAGGGGAACACTGAAGCTTTCTTT.

The chain is built from TRBV10-3 and TRBJ1-6; 9 bases line up with TRBD1. CDR1 and CDR2 (germline): ENHRY, SYGVKD. Trimming cost V 4 bases and J 15 bases; bases outside gene matches: 4. The CDR3 totals 12 residues. The DNA for the CDR3 is TGTGCCATCAGTGCCGGACAGGGGCGCCTCCACTTT. Amino acids: CAISAGQGRLHF.

The chain has TRBV30 and TRBJ2-1, with 11 bases aligning to TRBD1. Germline CDR1 is GTSNPN and CDR2 is SVGIG (reference sequence). The V segment lost 1 base and the J segment 9 bases; nucleotides outside the gene matches: 2. The CDR3 length is 13 residues. The CDR3 is CAWSGTGGAEQFF. Written as DNA, the CDR3 is TGTGCCTGGAGTGGGACAGGGGGCGCTGAGCAGTTCTTC.

The chain has TRBV27 and TRBJ2-6; 7 bases map to TRBD1. The CDR3 length is 16 residues. V lost 3 bases, J lost 3 bases, and 5 bases stayed unmatched. Germline values: CDR1 MNHEY, CDR2 SMNVEV (reference sequence). CDR3 nucleotide sequence: TGTGCCAGCAGTTTGTCCACAGGGGTTGGGGCCAACGTCCTGACTTTC. Protein product: CASSLSTGVGANVLTF.

V is TRBV7-9 and J is TRBJ2-1; TRBD1 might be the D (6 bases). V lost 5 bases, J lost 6 bases, and 17 bases lay in between. The CDR3 spans 15 residues. Germline V gene lookup returns CDR1 SEHNR and CDR2 FQNEAQ (reference sequence). DNA for the CDR3: TGTGCCAGCAGCACTCCGAGGCTAGGGGGCAATGAGCAGTTCTTC. Its translation: CASSTPRLGGNEQFF.

The chain couples TRBV7-3 to TRBJ2-3, with 7 bases fitting TRBD2. Germline CDR1 is SGHTA and CDR2 is FQGTGA. This CDR3 region has 13 residues. Germline trimming cut 5 bases from V and 6 bases from J; bases unmatched to any gene: 5. The CDR3 nucleotides read TGTGCCAGCAGCCCGGGGGGAGCGGATACGCAGTATTTT. Translating gives CASSPGGADTQYF.

The J gene is TRBJ1-2, the V gene TRBV30; unclear D gene. The length of the CDR3 is 13 residues. V lost 4 bases and J lost 2, with 11 bases in between. CDR1 is GTSNPN, CDR2 SVGIG, per germline (reference sequence). The CDR3 spells CAWKFGVNYGYTF. DNA for the CDR3: TGTGCCTGGAAGTTCGGGGTCAACTATGGCTACACCTTC.

The rearrangement links TRBV6-8 to TRBJ2-5, with 9 positions matching TRBD1. The CDR3 contains 15 residues. Losses at the gene ends were 9 bases for V and 0 bases for J; bases not matched to a gene: 8. Germline CDR1 MNHGY, CDR2 SAAAGT. The CDR3 reads CARPPGTGNQETQYF. In DNA form, the CDR3 reads TGTGCCAGGCCGCCTGGGACAGGGAACCAAGAGACCCAGTACTTC.

The gene calls are TRBV3-1 (or the pseudogene TRBV3-2) and TRBJ2-2; TRBD1 is a possible D gene (5 bases). CDR3 size: 15 residues. CDR1 is LGHDT, CDR2 YNNKEL, per germline (reference sequence). V lost 0 bases and J 7 bases, leaving 12 bases between the germline ends. CDR3 loop: CASSQDLRGHGELFF. CDR3 DNA: TGTGCCAGCAGCCAAGATCTTAGGGGCCACGGGGAGCTGTTTTTT.

CDR3 protein: CASSLGPAGTELVGEQFF. The DNA of the CDR3 is TGTGCCAGCAGCTTAGGCCCAGCCGGGACTGAGCTAGTCGGTGAGCAGTTCTTC. This chain joins TRBV13 and TRBJ2-1, with D tentatively TRBD2 (6 bases). V was trimmed by 0 bases and J by 9 bases, leaving 24 bases between them. This CDR3 is built from 18 residues. From germline, CDR1 is PRHDT and CDR2 FYEKMQ (reference sequence).

V and J are TRBV3-1 (or the pseudogene TRBV3-2) and TRBJ2-1; possible D gene TRBD1, 5 bases. Trimming shortened V by 3 bases and J by 5 bases, and 17 bases separated the two germline ends. The germline V gene has CDR1 LGHDT and CDR2 YNNKEL (reference sequence). CDR3 length: 16 amino acids. The CDR3 region is CASSQDGWGKHNEQFF. The CDR3, as DNA: TGTGCCAGCAGCCAGGACGGCTGGGGCAAACACAATGAGCAGTTCTTC.

The gene calls are TRBV20-1 and TRBJ1-5; tentatively, D is TRBD1 (6 bases). Deletions cut 3 bases from V and 6 bases from J, with 21 bases between. This CDR3 region has 16 residues. Germline V gene data show CDR1 as DFQATT and CDR2 as SNEGSKA (reference sequence). The CDR3 region is CSASSRGSLLGQPQHF. The CDR3 DNA sequence: TGCAGTGCTAGTAGTAGGGGGTCCCTATTAGGTCAGCCCCAGCATTTT.

CDR3: CASSPGTGRRNQPQHF. Written as DNA, the CDR3 is TGTGCCAGCAGCCCCGGGACAGGGCGGAGGAATCAGCCCCAGCATTTT. The chain is built from TRBV3-1 (or the pseudogene TRBV3-2) and TRBJ1-5; 9 positions match TRBD1. The CDR3 extends over 16 amino acids. V trimming: 4 bases; J trimming: 4 bases; junction bases outside the gene matches: 8. Germline-derived CDR1 and CDR2 are LGHDT and YNNKEL (reference sequence).

The CDR3 here is CASSPGDRGEETQYF. The CDR3 DNA reads as TGTGCCAGCAGCCCGGGGGACAGGGGGGAAGAGACCCAGTACTTC. The chain is built from TRBV7-3 and TRBJ2-5; 11 nucleotides line up with TRBD1. Trimming cost V 5 bases and J 3 bases; bases outside gene matches: 5. The CDR3 runs 15 residues. Germline V gives CDR1 SGHTA, CDR2 FQGTGA.

A remark on this clone: The sample carries other DNA sequences with the same CDR3. The chain joins TRBV19 to TRBJ1-5, with D unresolved. Between the trimmed V and J ends, which lost 3 bases and 1 base, there was a span of 7 bases. The CDR3 has 14 amino acids. CDR1 and CDR2 from the germline V gene are LNHDA and SQIVND (reference sequence). CDR3 loop: CASSIGVSNQPQHF. The CDR3 bases are TGTGCCAGTAGTATCGGGGTCAGCAATCAGCCCCAGCATTTT.

This clone was observed a few times. The CDR3 loop is CASSLERGRLDEQFF. CDR3 nucleotides: TGTGCCAGCAGCTTAGAGCGCGGGAGGCTGGATGAGCAGTTCTTC. The chain uses TRBV11-2 and TRBJ2-1; 8 positions agree with TRBD2. The CDR3 length is 15 residues. J gave up 8 bases and V 0 bases, and 6 bases lay outside the gene matches. Germline V gives CDR1 SGHAT, CDR2 FQNNGV. The variable domain in full, with the rest retrieved from reference TRBV11-2 and TRBJ2-1, is EAGVAQSPRYKIIEKRQSVAFWCNPISGHATLYWYQQILGQGPKLLIQFQNNGVVDDSQLPKDRFSAERLKGVDSTLKIQPAKLEDSAVYLCASSLERGRLDEQFFGPGTRLTVL.

The chain has TRBV30 and TRBJ2-7, with D maybe TRBD1 (5 bases). Between the trimmed V and J ends, which lost 1 base and 4 bases, there was a span of 17 bases. Per germline, CDR1 GTSNPN and CDR2 SVGIG (reference sequence). CDR3 length equals 15 residues. The CDR3 nucleotides read TGTGCCTGGAGTGCAGGGATTTTGGTTGCGTACGAGCAGTACTTC. As protein: CAWSAGILVAYEQYF. The whole variable domain, filled in from reference TRBV30 and TRBJ2-7, reads SQTIHQWPATLVQPVGSPLSLECTVEGTSNPNLYWYRQAAGRGLQLLFYSVGIGQISSEVPQNLSASRPQDRQFILSSKKLLLSDSGFYLCAWSAGILVAYEQYFGPGTRLTVT.

V usage is TRBV7-8 and J usage is TRBJ1-1; no clear D gene. Trimming left V 1 base short and J 14 bases short, with 23 bases between. There are 15 residues in the CDR3. CDR1 is SGHVS and CDR2 is FQNEAQ in the germline V gene. The CDR3 nucleotides are TGTGCCAGCAGCTTAGAGGGCATGGGTTCGGGAAAAGACTTCTTT. Its protein product is CASSLEGMGSGKDFF.

This clone has only one observation. The chain links TRBV7-3 to TRBJ2-5, with 7 bases fitting TRBD2. The germline V gene encodes CDR1 SGHTA and CDR2 FQGTGA. The junction had 13 bases not matched to a gene; V was cut back by 5 bases and J by 7 bases. The CDR3 runs to 15 residues. The CDR3 bases are TGTGCCAGCAGCCCAAGCGGGAACCCTATGGGGACCCAGTACTTC. Translated: CASSPSGNPMGTQYF. The full variable domain, its missing parts supplied by reference TRBV7-3 and TRBJ2-5, is GAGVSQTPSNKVTEKGKYVELRCDPISGHTALYWYRQSLGQGPEFLIYFQGTGAADDSGLPNDRFFAVRPEGSVSTLKIQRTERGDSAVYLCASSPSGNPMGTQYFGPGTRLLVL.

Concerning this clone itself: Because the CDR3's place on the DNA is in doubt, the DNA is left out and the CDR3 is given as listed by TCRdb. V usage is TRBV21-1 and J usage is TRBJ2-7; the table calls TRBD2, which could not be checked here. TRBV21-1 is labeled a pseudogene. The CDR3 is 15 amino acids long, termini counted. This chain's CDR3 is CASSKVASGTYEQYF.

The J gene is TRBJ2-1, the V gene TRBV5-5, with D possibly being TRBD2 (6 bases). V lost 4 bases, J lost 6 bases, and 20 bases lay in between. Germline V gene data show CDR1 as SGHKS and CDR2 as YYEKEE (reference sequence). The CDR3 contains 16 residues. CDR3 DNA sequence: TGTGCCAGCAGCCCGATCACTAGCTTTTACTTCAATGAGCAGTTCTTC. Translating gives CASSPITSFYFNEQFF.

The chain uses TRBV5-1 and TRBJ2-2; D perhaps matches TRBD2 (6 bases). Germline V lookup: CDR1 SGHRS, CDR2 YFSETQ. CDR3 length equals 14 residues. Trimming pared 0 bases from V and 4 bases from J, leaving 7 bases between. The CDR3 sequence: CASSLAGGTGELFF. Written as DNA, the CDR3 is TGCGCCAGCAGCTTGGCCGGGGGCACCGGGGAGCTGTTTTTT.

This chain connects TRBV4-2 to TRBJ1-2; D perhaps matches TRBD1 (5 bases). Germline V lookup: CDR1 LGHNA, CDR2 YNFKEQ. Trimming took off 3 bases at V and 3 bases at J, with 8 bases between the two ends. This CDR3 region has 13 residues. CDR3 protein: CASSQVGDYGYTF. In nucleotides, the CDR3 is TGTGCCAGCAGCCAGGTAGGGGACTATGGCTACACCTTC.

The rearrangement links TRBV19 to TRBJ2-2, with 7 bases fitting TRBD2. The length of the CDR3 is 13 residues. The germline CDR1 and CDR2 sequences are LNHDA and SQIVND (reference sequence). The junction had 6 bases not matched to a gene; V was cut back by 7 bases and J by 7 bases. The CDR3 loop is CASTQRGDGELFF. The CDR3 bases are TGTGCCAGTACCCAACGGGGGGACGGGGAGCTGTTTTTT.

The chain uses TRBV29-1 and TRBJ2-1; possibly TRBD2 for D (6 bases). In germline, CDR1 is SQVTM, CDR2 ANQGSEA. The germline V and J ends were trimmed by 5 bases and 4 bases, with 24 bases remaining between them. The CDR3 consists of 17 residues. CDR3 nucleotide sequence: TGCAGCGTTTGGGGACGGGGAGGAAGATCACCTTACAATGAGCAGTTCTTC. This codes for CSVWGRGGRSPYNEQFF.

The chain links TRBV28 to TRBJ2-1, with 10 bases that match TRBD2. There are 16 residues in the CDR3. Germline lookup yields CDR1 MDHEN and CDR2 SYDVKM. Trimming took 6 bases from V and 1 from J; bases not matched to a gene: 6. The DNA for the CDR3 is TGTGCCAGCAGCTTAACAGCGGGGGGGTCCTACAATGAGCAGTTCTTC. Protein product: CASSLTAGGSYNEQFF.

The chain couples TRBV20-1 to TRBJ2-5; TRBD1 matches at 7 bases. There are 16 residues in the CDR3. From germline, CDR1 is DFQATT and CDR2 SNEGSKA (reference sequence). Trimming took 3 bases from V and 0 from J; bases not matched to a gene: 10. CDR3 residues: CSASRRTGVYQETQYF. The CDR3 DNA reads as TGCAGTGCTAGTAGGCGAACAGGGGTATACCAAGAGACCCAGTACTTC.

The rearrangement uses TRBV7-3 and TRBJ2-3, with 14 bases that match TRBD2. CDR1 SGHTA and CDR2 FQGTGA come from the germline V gene. V lost 5 bases and J lost 10; bases outside the gene matches: 5. The CDR3 contains 14 residues. CDR3 loop: CASSPGTSGSSQYF. CDR3 coding DNA: TGTGCCAGCAGCCCGGGGACTAGCGGGAGTTCGCAGTATTTT.